A selection of T cell receptor beta chains follows, all from one sample in a study of graft-versus-host responses after intestinal transplantation. Which antigens these TCRs recognize remains unknown. Generated by immunoSEQ multiplex PCR, the TCRdb table keeps only in-frame clones and is missing some. This sample yields roughly 120,000 clones, of which 90% to 95% are seen a single time; under 1.5% belongs to the top ten. The sample was unstimulated CD8+ T cells sorted from spleen or lymph node cells, taken before transplant. All receptors come from a human donor who was the organ donor for an intestinal transplant. Both conserved end residues are part of each CDR3. A D gene is named only where the DNA matches it firmly. Rows may omit the clone size; those that give it use once, few, many or a size class.

j_call clone_size v_call d_call cdr3_aa cdr3_nt
TRBJ1-3 once TRBV9 . CASSEGGSGNTIYF TGTGCCAGCAGCGAAGGGGGGTCTGGAAACACCATATATTTT
TRBJ1-2 . TRBV19 . CASSISRGENGYTF TGTGCCAGTAGTATTTCCAGGGGCGAGAATGGCTACACCTTC
TRBJ2-2 . TRBV10-1 . CASSDLRGTGELFF TGCGCCAGCAGTGATTTAAGGGGAACCGGGGAGCTGTTTTTT
TRBJ2-1 . TRBV7-9 . CASSSSVSYNEQFF TGTGCCAGCAGCTCTAGCGTTTCCTACAATGAGCAGTTCTTC
TRBJ2-1 once TRBV5-4 . CASSLDTYNEQFF TGTGCCAGCAGCTTGGATACGTACAATGAGCAGTTCTTC
TRBJ1-1 . TRBV28 . CASSPPPDTGSRPEAFF TGTGCCAGCAGTCCACCCCCCGACACAGGGTCGAGACCTGAAGCTTTCTTT
TRBJ1-4 . TRBV4-2 . CASSQVLGATNEKLFF TGTGCCAGCAGCCAAGTCCTCGGTGCAACTAATGAAAAACTGTTTTTT
TRBJ2-7 . TRBV7-9 . CASSLGRGGSSYEQYF TGTGCCAGCAGCTTAGGTAGGGGGGGAAGCTCCTACGAGCAGTACTTC
TRBJ2-2 . TRBV27 . CASSFVATGELFF TGTGCCAGCAGTTTCGTGGCGACCGGGGAGCTGTTTTTT
TRBJ2-7 . TRBV25-1 . CASSLQGPYEQYF TGTGCCAGCAGTCTACAGGGACCCTACGAGCAGTACTTC
TRBJ2-2 . TRBV6-1 TRBD2 CASTRKGGGGELFF TGTGCCAGCACCCGTAAGGGCGGGGGCGGGGAGCTGTTTTTT
TRBJ1-3 . TRBV7-3 . CASSPGQGNTIYF TGTGCCAGCAGCCCCGGACAGGGAAACACCATATATTTT
TRBJ1-2 . TRBV29-1 TRBD1 CSVDSPRQGVLYGYTF TGCAGCGTTGATTCCCCGAGACAGGGTGTCCTCTATGGCTACACCTTC
TRBJ2-5 . TRBV6-5 TRBD2 CASSAPGLEETQYF TGTGCCAGCAGTGCGCCGGGACTAGAAGAGACCCAGTACTTC
TRBJ1-2 . TRBV6-6 . CASSSGHLDYGYTF TGTGCCAGCAGTTCGGGACACTTAGACTATGGCTACACCTTC
TRBJ2-5 . TRBV28 . CASSLEGRETQYF TGTGCCAGCAGTTTAGAGGGGCGAGAGACCCAGTACTTC